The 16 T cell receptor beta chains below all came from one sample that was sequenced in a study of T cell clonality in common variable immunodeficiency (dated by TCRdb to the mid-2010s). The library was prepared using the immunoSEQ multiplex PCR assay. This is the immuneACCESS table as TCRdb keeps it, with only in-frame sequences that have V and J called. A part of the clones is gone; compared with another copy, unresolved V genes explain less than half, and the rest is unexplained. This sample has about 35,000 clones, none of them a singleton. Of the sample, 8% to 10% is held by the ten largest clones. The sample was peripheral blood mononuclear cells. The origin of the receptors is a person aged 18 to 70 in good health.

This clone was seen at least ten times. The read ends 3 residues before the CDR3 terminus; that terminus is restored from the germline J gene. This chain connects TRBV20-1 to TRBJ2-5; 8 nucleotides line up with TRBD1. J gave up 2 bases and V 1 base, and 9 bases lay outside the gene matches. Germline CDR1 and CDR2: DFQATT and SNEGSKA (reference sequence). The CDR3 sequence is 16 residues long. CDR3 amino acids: CSARGRLGTGQETQYF. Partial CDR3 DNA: TGCAGTGCTAGAGGACGTCTGGGGACAGGTCAAGAGACC.

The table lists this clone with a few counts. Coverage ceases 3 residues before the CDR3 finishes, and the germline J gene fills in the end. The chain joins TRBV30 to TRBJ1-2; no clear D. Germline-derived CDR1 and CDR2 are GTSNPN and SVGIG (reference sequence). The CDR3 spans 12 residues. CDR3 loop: CAWSTAADTYTF. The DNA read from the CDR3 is TGTGCCTGGAGTACAGCCGCAGATACC. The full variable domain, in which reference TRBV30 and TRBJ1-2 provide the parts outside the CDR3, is SQTIHQWPATLVQPVGSPLSLECTVEGTSNPNLYWYRQAAGRGLQLLFYSVGIGQISSEVPQNLSASRPQDRQFILSSKKLLLSDSGFYLCAWSTAADTYTFGSGTRLTVV.

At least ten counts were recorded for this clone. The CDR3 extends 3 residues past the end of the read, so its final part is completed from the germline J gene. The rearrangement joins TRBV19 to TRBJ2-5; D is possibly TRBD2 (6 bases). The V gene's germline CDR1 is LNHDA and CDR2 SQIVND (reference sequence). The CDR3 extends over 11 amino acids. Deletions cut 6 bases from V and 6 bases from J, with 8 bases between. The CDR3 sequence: CASRGGKTQYF. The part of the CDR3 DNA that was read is TGTGCCAGTAGGGGGGGAAAGACC.

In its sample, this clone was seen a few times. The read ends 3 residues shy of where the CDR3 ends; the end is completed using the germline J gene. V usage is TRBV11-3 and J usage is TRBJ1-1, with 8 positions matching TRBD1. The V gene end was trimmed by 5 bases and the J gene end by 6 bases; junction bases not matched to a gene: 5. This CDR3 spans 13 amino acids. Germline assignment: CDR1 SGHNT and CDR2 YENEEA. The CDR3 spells CASSHRGGPEAFF. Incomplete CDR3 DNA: TGTGCCAGCAGCCACAGGGGGGGTCCTGAA.

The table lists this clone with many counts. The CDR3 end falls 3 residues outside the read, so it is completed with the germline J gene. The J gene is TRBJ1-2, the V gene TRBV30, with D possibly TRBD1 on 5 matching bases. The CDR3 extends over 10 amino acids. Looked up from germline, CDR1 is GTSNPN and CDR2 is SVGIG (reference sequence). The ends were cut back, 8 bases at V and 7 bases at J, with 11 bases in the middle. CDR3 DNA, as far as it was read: TGTGCCCTTGAAGGGGCTGGC. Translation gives CALEGAG. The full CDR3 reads CALEGAGYTF.

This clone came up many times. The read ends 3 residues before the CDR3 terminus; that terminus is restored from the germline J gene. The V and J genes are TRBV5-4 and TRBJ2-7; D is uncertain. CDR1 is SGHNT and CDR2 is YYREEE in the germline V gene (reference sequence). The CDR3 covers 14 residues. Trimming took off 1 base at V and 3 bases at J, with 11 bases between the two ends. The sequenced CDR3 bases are TGTGCCAGCAGCTTGTCTGACAACAGCTACGAG. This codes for CASSLSDNSYE. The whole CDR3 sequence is CASSLSDNSYEQYF.

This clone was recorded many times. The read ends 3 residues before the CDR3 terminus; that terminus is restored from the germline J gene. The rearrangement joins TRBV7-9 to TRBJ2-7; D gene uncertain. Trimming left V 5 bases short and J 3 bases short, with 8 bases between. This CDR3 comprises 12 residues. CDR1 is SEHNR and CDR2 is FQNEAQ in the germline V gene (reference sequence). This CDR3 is CASSELIYEQYF. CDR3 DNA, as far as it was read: TGTGCCAGCAGCGAACTGATCTACGAG.

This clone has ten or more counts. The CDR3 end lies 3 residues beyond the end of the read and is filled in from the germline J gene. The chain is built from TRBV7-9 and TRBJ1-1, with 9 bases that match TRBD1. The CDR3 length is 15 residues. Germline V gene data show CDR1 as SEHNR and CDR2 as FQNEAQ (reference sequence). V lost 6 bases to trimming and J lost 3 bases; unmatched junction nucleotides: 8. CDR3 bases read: TGTGCCAGCAGTTTCAACAGGGGGCAGGACACTGAA. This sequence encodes CASSFNRGQDTE. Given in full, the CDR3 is CASSFNRGQDTEAFF.

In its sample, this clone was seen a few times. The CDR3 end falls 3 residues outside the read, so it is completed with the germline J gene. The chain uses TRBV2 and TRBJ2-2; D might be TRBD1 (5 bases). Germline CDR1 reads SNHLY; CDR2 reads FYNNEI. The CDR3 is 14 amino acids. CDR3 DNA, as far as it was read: TGTGCCAGCAGTCCACAGGTGTCGGATTCACCG. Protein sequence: CASSPQVSDSP. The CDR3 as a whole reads CASSPQVSDSPLFF.

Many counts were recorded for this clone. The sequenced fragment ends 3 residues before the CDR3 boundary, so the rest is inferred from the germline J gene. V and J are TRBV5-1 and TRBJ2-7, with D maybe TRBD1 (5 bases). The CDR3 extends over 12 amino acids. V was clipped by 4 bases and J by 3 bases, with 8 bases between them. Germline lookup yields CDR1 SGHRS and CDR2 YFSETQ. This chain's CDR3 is CASSVQGYEQYF. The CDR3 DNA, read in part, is TGCGCCAGCAGCGTCCAGGGCTACGAG.

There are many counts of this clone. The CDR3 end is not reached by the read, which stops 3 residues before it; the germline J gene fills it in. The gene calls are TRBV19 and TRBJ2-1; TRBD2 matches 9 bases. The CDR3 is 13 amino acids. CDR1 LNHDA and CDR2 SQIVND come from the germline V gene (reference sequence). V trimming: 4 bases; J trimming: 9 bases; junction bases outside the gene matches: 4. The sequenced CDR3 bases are TGTGCCAGTAGTACTAGCGGGAAGGTTGAG. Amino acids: CASSTSGKVE. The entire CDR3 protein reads CASSTSGKVEQFF.

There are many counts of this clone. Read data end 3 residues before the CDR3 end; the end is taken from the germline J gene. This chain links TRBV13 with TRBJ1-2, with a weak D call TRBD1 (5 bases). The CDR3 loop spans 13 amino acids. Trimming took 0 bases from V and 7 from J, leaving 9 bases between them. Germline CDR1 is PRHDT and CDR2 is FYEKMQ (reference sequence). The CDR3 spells CASSLGGASGYTF. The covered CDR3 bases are TGTGCCAGCAGCTTAGGAGGGGCGAGTGGC.

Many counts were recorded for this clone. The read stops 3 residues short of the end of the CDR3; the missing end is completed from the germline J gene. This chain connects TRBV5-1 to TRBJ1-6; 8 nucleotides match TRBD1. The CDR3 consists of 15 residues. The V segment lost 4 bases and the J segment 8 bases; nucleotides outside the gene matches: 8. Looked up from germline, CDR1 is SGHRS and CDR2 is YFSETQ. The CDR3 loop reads CASSVRTGHDSPLHF. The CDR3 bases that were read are TGCGCCAGCAGCGTACGGACAGGGCACGATTCACCC. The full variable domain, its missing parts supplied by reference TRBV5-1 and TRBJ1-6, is KAGVTQTPRYLIKTRGQQVTLSCSPISGHRSVSWYQQTPGQGLQFLFEYFSETQRNKGNFPGRFSGRQFSNSRSEMNVSTLELGDSALYLCASSVRTGHDSPLHFGNGTRLTVT.

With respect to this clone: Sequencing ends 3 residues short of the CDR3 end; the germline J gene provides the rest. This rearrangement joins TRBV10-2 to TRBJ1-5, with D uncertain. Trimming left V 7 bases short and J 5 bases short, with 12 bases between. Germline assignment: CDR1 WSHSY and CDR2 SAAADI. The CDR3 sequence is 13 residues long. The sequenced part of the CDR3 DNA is TGCGCCAGCAAGGCAGGCTCCTATCAGCCC. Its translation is CASKAGSYQP. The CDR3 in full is CASKAGSYQPQHF.

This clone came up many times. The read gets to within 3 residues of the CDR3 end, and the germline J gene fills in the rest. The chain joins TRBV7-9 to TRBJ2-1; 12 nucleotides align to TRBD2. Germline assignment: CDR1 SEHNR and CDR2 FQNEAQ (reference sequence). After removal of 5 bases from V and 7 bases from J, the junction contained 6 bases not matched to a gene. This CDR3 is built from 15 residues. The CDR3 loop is CASSDLAGGSNEQFF. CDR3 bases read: TGTGCCAGCAGCGACCTAGCGGGAGGGAGTAATGAG.

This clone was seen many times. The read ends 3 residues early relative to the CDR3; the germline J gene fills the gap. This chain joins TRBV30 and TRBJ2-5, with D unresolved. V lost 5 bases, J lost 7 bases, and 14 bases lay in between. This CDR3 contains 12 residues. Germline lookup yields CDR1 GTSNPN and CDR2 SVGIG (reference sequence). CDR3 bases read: TGTGCCTGGGCCCCTCCGACTGGGACC. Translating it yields CAWAPPTGT. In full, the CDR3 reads CAWAPPTGTQYF.